Listed below are T cell receptor beta chains from one sample, sequenced in a study of blood T cell repertoires in COVID-19. TCRdb's copy holds only in-frame clones and misses some; the assay was immunoSEQ multiplex PCR. The sample gives about 110,000 clones, over 65% of which show up once; 15% to 20% is in the top ten. Source material: peripheral blood. These TCRs come from an older woman with acute or convalescent COVID-19. Both conserved end residues are part of each CDR3. D genes are given only for firm matches. Expanded clones get a size class; other rows say once, few or many, or leave the size out.

NA	TRBV5-4	TRBD1	TRBJ1-1	14	CASSLRQGNTEAFF	TGTGCCAGCAGTCTTCGACAGGGAAACACTGAAGCTTTCTTT
NA	TRBV7-2	NA	TRBJ1-1	11	CASSPALQVFF	TGTGCCAGCAGCCCTGCCTTACAGGTTTTCTTT
NA	TRBV19	NA	TRBJ1-5	14	CASSSRQGNQPQHF	TGTGCCAGTAGTTCAAGACAGGGCAATCAGCCCCAGCATTTT
NA	TRBV5-4	NA	TRBJ2-5	13	CASSRTGEETQYF	TGTGCCAGCAGTCGGACGGGGGAAGAGACCCAGTACTTC
NA	TRBV6-5	NA	TRBJ2-2	14	CASRATVSTGELFF	TGTGCCAGCAGGGCGACAGTGAGCACCGGGGAGCTGTTTTTT
NA	TRBV24-1	TRBD2	TRBJ2-1	16	CATSDSGTRDYNEQFF	TGTGCCACCAGTGATTCCGGGACTAGAGATTACAATGAGCAGTTCTTC
NA	TRBV7-8	TRBD2	TRBJ2-3	16	CASSLETSGSPDTQYF	TGTGCCAGCAGCTTAGAGACTAGCGGGAGTCCAGATACGCAGTATTTT
NA	TRBV7-3	NA	TRBJ1-1	14	CASSSETANTEAFF	TGTGCCAGCAGCTCCGAAACAGCGAACACTGAAGCTTTCTTT
few	TRBV20-1	NA	TRBJ1-6	11	CSARPMSPLHF	TGCAGTGCTAGACCTATGTCACCCCTCCACTTT
NA	TRBV18	TRBD1	TRBJ1-1	14	CASSRDRDVTEAFF	TGTGCCAGCTCACGGGACAGGGACGTCACTGAAGCTTTCTTT
NA	TRBV18	TRBD1	TRBJ1-3	15	CASSPTGQGGNTIYF	TGTGCCAGCTCGCCGACAGGGCAAGGTGGAAACACCATATATTTT
NA	TRBV5-1	TRBD1	TRBJ2-3	14	CASSLGQGPDTQYF	TGCGCCAGCAGCTTGGGACAGGGTCCAGATACGCAGTATTTT
few	TRBV13	NA	TRBJ1-3	14	CASSLGELRDTIYF	TGTGCCAGCAGCTTAGGCGAACTGCGCGACACCATATATTTT
NA	TRBV19	NA	TRBJ2-1	12	CASSWTDNEQFF	TGTGCCAGTAGTTGGACAGACAATGAGCAGTTCTTC
NA	TRBV30	NA	TRBJ2-1	11	CAWSFVDEQFF	TGTGCCTGGAGTTTCGTCGATGAGCAGTTCTTC
NA	TRBV20-1	TRBD1	TRBJ1-1	11	CSARSDRDAFF	TGCAGTGCCCGATCAGACAGGGATGCTTTCTTT
NA	TRBV14	NA	TRBJ1-3	14	CASSRGLSGNTIYF	TGTGCCAGCAGCAGAGGGCTCTCTGGAAACACCATATATTTT
once	TRBV5-4	NA	TRBJ2-2	15	CASSLQASLSGELFF	TGTGCCAGCAGCTTGCAAGCTAGCTTAAGCGGGGAGCTGTTTTTT
few	TRBV3-1/TRBV3-2	TRBD1	TRBJ1-6	14	CASSQGTGNSPLHF	TGTGCCAGCAGCCAGGGGACAGGGAATTCACCCCTCCACTTT
NA	TRBV19	NA	TRBJ1-2	14	CASRNSGNRMRYTF	TGTGCCAGTAGGAACTCCGGGAATCGCATGCGGTACACCTTC
NA	TRBV28	NA	TRBJ1-2	15	CASSLGHRRDYGYTF	TGTGCCAGCAGTTTAGGGCACCGCAGGGACTATGGCTACACCTTC
NA	TRBV7-9	NA	TRBJ1-6	16	CASSFATGIGNSPLHF	TGTGCCAGCAGCTTCGCGACAGGAATTGGGAATTCACCCCTCCACTTT
few	TRBV6-4	TRBD1	TRBJ2-3	16	CASSTGAKGAVDTQYF	TGTGCCAGCAGTACAGGGGCCAAAGGCGCAGTGGATACGCAGTATTTT
NA	TRBV5-1	NA	TRBJ1-3	16	CASSPRDTRTGNTIYF	TGCGCCAGCAGCCCCCGGGACACTAGGACGGGAAACACCATATATTTT
NA	TRBV28	NA	TRBJ2-1	17	CASSGGTGAAVYNEQFF	TGTGCCAGCAGTGGGGGGACTGGGGCGGCCGTCTACAATGAGCAGTTCTTC
once	TRBV30	TRBD1	TRBJ1-3	14	CAWVTGGPGNTIYF	TGTGCCTGGGTGACAGGGGGCCCTGGAAACACCATATATTTT
NA	TRBV21-1	NA	TRBJ1-5	18	CASSKALHRGGGNQPQHF	TGTGCCAGCAGCAAAGCGCTTCACCGGGGGGGAGGCAATCAGCCCCAGCATTTT
NA	TRBV6-2/TRBV6-3	NA	TRBJ2-7	15	CASSPAAQGLYEQYF	TGTGCCAGCAGCCCCGCGGCCCAAGGTTTATACGAGCAGTACTTC
NA	TRBV27	TRBD1	TRBJ1-4	21	CASSLFGIPGQGAFANEKLFF	TGTGCCAGCAGTTTGTTTGGGATTCCGGGACAGGGGGCATTTGCTAATGAAAAACTGTTTTTT
few	TRBV5-1	TRBD2	TRBJ2-2	20	CASSLPQKAIAGVNTGELFF	TGCGCCAGCAGCTTGCCCCAAAAGGCGATAGCGGGAGTGAACACCGGGGAGCTGTTTTTT
once	TRBV14	NA	TRBJ1-2	15	CASSLQQGRGYGYTF	TGTGCCAGCAGCCTTCAACAGGGAAGAGGCTATGGCTACACCTTC
NA	TRBV5-1	TRBD1	TRBJ1-1	12	CASSEPTGEPFF	TGCGCCAGCAGCGAACCCACAGGGGAACCTTTCTTT
NA	TRBV5-1	TRBD1	TRBJ1-6	14	CASSLVGQGGPLHF	TGCGCCAGCAGCTTGGTTGGACAGGGTGGGCCCCTCCACTTT
NA	TRBV2	NA	TRBJ1-1	14	CASSVEVASTEAFF	TGTGCCAGCAGTGTAGAGGTAGCCTCCACTGAAGCTTTCTTT
once	TRBV9	TRBD2	TRBJ2-2	16	CASSVVSGGAPGELFF	TGTGCCAGCAGCGTAGTTAGCGGGGGGGCCCCCGGGGAGCTGTTTTTT
NA	TRBV4-3	NA	TRBJ1-6	18	CASSQGRQVPSYNSPLHF	TGCGCCAGCAGCCAAGGGAGACAGGTTCCTAGCTATAATTCACCCCTCCACTTT
NA	TRBV7-2	NA	TRBJ1-6	12	CASSYLRSPLHF	TGTGCCAGCAGCTACCTACGCTCACCCCTCCACTTT
NA	TRBV27	NA	TRBJ1-6	16	CASGNSGASRVSPLHF	TGTGCCAGCGGAAACAGCGGCGCCTCCCGGGTTTCACCCCTCCACTTT
NA	TRBV5-1	TRBD1	TRBJ2-5	15	CASSQGQGARETQYF	TGCGCCAGCAGCCAGGGACAGGGGGCGCGGGAGACCCAGTACTTC
NA	TRBV6-5	NA	TRBJ1-1	13	CASSSNRERTAFF	TGTGCCAGCAGTTCAAACAGGGAGAGGACAGCTTTCTTT
NA	TRBV7-9	NA	TRBJ1-1	16	CASSFPSDSLNTEAFF	TGTGCCAGCAGCTTCCCCAGCGACAGTTTGAACACTGAAGCTTTCTTT
NA	TRBV5-4	NA	TRBJ2-1	13	CASSFSSRNEQFF	TGTGCCAGCAGCTTTTCGAGTCGGAATGAGCAGTTCTTC
NA	TRBV18	NA	TRBJ2-4	14	CASSPLGTGDIQYF	TGTGCCAGCTCTCCCCTGGGGACTGGGGACATTCAGTACTTC
NA	TRBV14	NA	TRBJ1-2	11	CASSQEWEREF	TGTGCCAGCAGCCAAGAGTGGGAGAGAGAATTC
few	TRBV5-1	TRBD1	TRBJ1-1	19	CASSLSPRMIGGRTTEAFF	TGCGCCAGCAGCTTGTCCCCGAGGATGATAGGGGGCCGGACCACTGAAGCTTTCTTT
NA	TRBV29-1	NA	TRBJ1-5	13	CSVLQGSNQPQHF	TGCAGCGTACTCCAGGGAAGCAATCAGCCCCAGCATTTT
NA	TRBV27	NA	TRBJ1-1	17	CASSLDRLEGTHTEAFF	TGTGCCAGCAGTTTAGATCGATTGGAGGGGACTCACACTGAAGCTTTCTTT
NA	TRBV27	TRBD1	TRBJ1-1	14	CASSWDRMNTEAFF	TGTGCCAGCAGTTGGGACAGGATGAACACTGAAGCTTTCTTT
NA	TRBV25-1	TRBD1	TRBJ2-7	14	CASRGRDRAYEQYF	TGTGCCAGCAGGGGCCGGGACAGGGCCTACGAGCAGTACTTC
NA	TRBV6-1	TRBD1	TRBJ2-7	14	CASSSQGASYEQYF	TGTGCCAGCAGCTCACAGGGGGCCTCCTACGAGCAGTACTTC
NA	TRBV7-9	NA	TRBJ1-4	16	CASSLESRGLNEKLFF	TGTGCCAGCAGCTTAGAGTCTAGGGGACTAAATGAAAAACTGTTTTTT
NA	TRBV29-1	NA	TRBJ1-1	14	CSARGGRFGTEAFF	TGCAGCGCTCGGGGGGGGAGGTTTGGCACTGAAGCTTTCTTT
NA	TRBV29-1	TRBD1	TRBJ2-5	12	CSVGQGTETQYF	TGCAGCGTTGGACAGGGGACAGAGACCCAGTACTTC
NA	TRBV5-1	TRBD1	TRBJ1-1	15	CASGRDRATLTEAFF	TGCGCCAGCGGGAGAGACAGGGCCACCCTCACTGAAGCTTTCTTT
NA	TRBV5-1	NA	TRBJ1-1	14	CASSFEGVNPEAFF	TGCGCCAGCAGCTTTGAGGGGGTCAACCCTGAAGCTTTCTTT
NA	TRBV6-2/TRBV6-3	TRBD1	TRBJ2-3	13	CASSQGGQATQYF	TGTGCCAGCAGTCAAGGGGGACAGGCAACGCAGTATTTT
few	TRBV10-2	NA	TRBJ2-4	11	CASSAGGIQYF	TGCGCCAGCAGTGCAGGAGGCATTCAGTACTTC
NA	TRBV10-3	TRBD2	TRBJ2-7	15	CAISEFAGTTHEQYF	TGTGCCATCAGTGAGTTCGCGGGGACTACCCACGAGCAGTACTTC
many	TRBV4-1	TRBD2	TRBJ2-7	15	CASSRGSGSTYEQYF	TGCGCCAGCAGCCGGGGTAGCGGGTCAACCTACGAGCAGTACTTC